The clone carrying this T cell receptor beta chain has a count of ten or more. The antigen is undetermined. This sample was taken from a study of identical twins. cDNA molecules carried unique molecular identifiers, and template switching added a universal primer site. In TCRdb, the 5' RACE reads were re-called with MiXCR into one record per CDR3 protein. The sample comprises 700,000 or so distinct CDR3 sequences, 8.5% to 9% of which are singletons, and roughly 0.9% rests with the top ten. Study-wide results and limits: Twins showed weaker excess sharing in their beta out-of-frame sequences. Twins shared out-of-frame alpha sequences with excess low generation probability.

V trimming: 3 bases; J trimming: 5 bases; junction bases outside the gene matches: 4. Germline lookup yields CDR1 SGHRS and CDR2 YFSETQ. The CDR3 extends over 13 amino acids. The same data also went into a second study, on yellow fever vaccine responses in identical twins.

The V and J genes are TRBV5-1 and TRBJ2-7; 8 bases map to TRBD1. This TCR derives from a woman between 18 and 30 years old in good health. Sequenced sample: PBMCs. CDR3 in DNA: TGCGCCAGCAGCTCGACAGGGGAACACGAGCAGTACTTC. Translation gives CASSSTGEHEQYF.